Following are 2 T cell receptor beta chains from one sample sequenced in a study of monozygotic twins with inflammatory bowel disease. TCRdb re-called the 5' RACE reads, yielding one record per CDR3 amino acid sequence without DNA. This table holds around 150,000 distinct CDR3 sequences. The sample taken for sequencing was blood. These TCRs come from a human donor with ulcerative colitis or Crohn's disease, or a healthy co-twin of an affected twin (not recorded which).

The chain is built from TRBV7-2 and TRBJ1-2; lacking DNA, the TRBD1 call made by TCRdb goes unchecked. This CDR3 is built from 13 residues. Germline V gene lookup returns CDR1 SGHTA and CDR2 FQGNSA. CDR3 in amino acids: CASSPRQGPGYTF.

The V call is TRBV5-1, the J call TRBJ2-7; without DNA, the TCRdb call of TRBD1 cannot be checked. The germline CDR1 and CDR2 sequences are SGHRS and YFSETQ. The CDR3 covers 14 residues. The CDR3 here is CASSLGQADYEQYF.